The 30 T cell receptor beta chains below come from one sample, sequenced in a study of PD-1 blockade in classical Hodgkin lymphoma. Using immunoSEQ multiplex PCR, the repertoire was profiled, and TCRdb retains in-frame clones only, with some absent. The sample holds over 25,000 clones, 86% seen once. Regarding time point: cycle 4 day 1 (C4D1), after about 6 weeks of nivolumab. Each patient's relapse followed autologous stem cell transplantation, and brentuximab vedotin exposure varied. Isolation of CD4+ T cells from thawed PBMCs was performed by magnetic negative selection. Sequences were derived from CD4+ T cells from blood, sampled before the fourth cycle of nivolumab. These receptors were collected from a human donor with classical Hodgkin lymphoma.

The J gene is TRBJ2-6, the V gene TRBV19; weak D call: TRBD1 (6 bases). Trimming shortened V by 4 bases and J by 0 bases, and 16 bases separated the two germline ends. The CDR3 totals 18 residues. CDR1 and CDR2 (germline): LNHDA, SQIVND (reference sequence). The CDR3 DNA is TGTGCCAGTAGTACGACAGGCCCAAAGGACTCTGGGGCCAACGTCCTGACTTTC. Protein product: CASSTTGPKDSGANVLTF.

CDR3: CASSIGRSSYNEQFF. Here the CDR3 DNA reads TGTGCCAGTAGTATCGGTCGGAGCTCCTACAATGAGCAGTTCTTC. The chain has TRBV19 and TRBJ2-1; no clear D gene. The V end lost 3 bases, the J end lost 0 bases, and 9 bases lay between the germline ends. The CDR3 sequence is 15 residues long. CDR1 and CDR2 (germline): LNHDA, SQIVND (reference sequence).

The V gene is TRBV19, the J gene TRBJ2-1; D remains unclear. This CDR3 has 17 residues. Trimming took 5 bases from V and 6 from J, leaving 23 bases between them. Germline loops: CDR1 LNHDA, CDR2 SQIVND (reference sequence). This CDR3 is CASSPLGGVKILNEQFF. The CDR3, as DNA: TGTGCCAGTAGTCCCCTAGGTGGGGTAAAAATTCTCAATGAGCAGTTCTTC.

CDR3 DNA: TGTGCCAGCAGCCGCGATAGCCAGCCCCAGCATTTT. Residues: CASSRDSQPQHF. V usage is TRBV7-9 and J usage is TRBJ1-5; D remains unclear. Germline V gene sequence: CDR1 SEHNR, CDR2 FQNEAQ (reference sequence). The length of the CDR3 is 12 residues. With 5 bases removed from V and 7 bases from J, the gap between germline ends came to 9 bases.

The chain couples TRBV19 to TRBJ2-5, with D maybe TRBD1 (6 bases). Trimming shortened V by 3 bases and J by 2 bases, and 7 bases separated the two germline ends. CDR1 is LNHDA, CDR2 SQIVND, per germline (reference sequence). The CDR3 loop spans 13 amino acids. In DNA, the CDR3 is TGTGCCAGTAGTATCGACAGGCAAGAGACCCAGTACTTC. Its translation: CASSIDRQETQYF.

The chain couples TRBV5-1 to TRBJ1-6; 7 bases are shared with TRBD1. Per the germline V gene, CDR1 is SGHRS and CDR2 is YFSETQ. The CDR3 has 14 amino acids. Trimming took 4 bases from V and 7 from J; bases not matched to a gene: 5. CDR3 in amino acids: CASSRQGGNSPLHF. For the CDR3, the DNA is TGCGCCAGCAGCAGACAGGGAGGGAATTCACCCCTCCACTTT.

The chain recombines TRBV7-9 with TRBJ2-3; 12 positions agree with TRBD2. The germline V gene has CDR1 SEHNR and CDR2 FQNEAQ (reference sequence). This CDR3 has 16 residues. Losses at the gene ends were 4 bases for V and 2 bases for J; bases not matched to a gene: 4. The CDR3 nucleotides read TGTGCCAGCAGCTGGCTAGCGGGAGGGGTCACAGATACGCAGTATTTT. It translates to CASSWLAGGVTDTQYF.

The rearrangement joins TRBV28 to TRBJ1-5; no clear D gene. This CDR3 contains 12 residues. V was trimmed by 5 bases and J by 7 bases, leaving 9 bases between them. From germline, CDR1 is MDHEN and CDR2 SYDVKM. The CDR3 protein is CASSPLSQPQHF. The CDR3, as DNA: TGTGCCAGCAGTCCTCTCAGCCAGCCCCAGCATTTT.

Only one count was recorded for this clone. The chain has TRBV7-8 and TRBJ1-2; 7 bases line up with TRBD1. After removal of 5 bases from V and 2 bases from J, the junction contained 5 bases not matched to a gene. The length of the CDR3 is 14 residues. Germline V CDR1 and CDR2: SGHVS, FQNEAQ. CDR3 sequence: CASSQDRANYGYTF. The DNA for the CDR3 is TGTGCCAGCAGCCAAGACAGGGCGAACTATGGCTACACCTTC.

The sample holds a few counts of this clone. The chain joins TRBV18 to TRBJ1-1; D is unresolved. The CDR3 has 14 residues. Trimming shortened V by 3 bases and J by 6 bases, and 14 bases separated the two germline ends. Germline assignment: CDR1 KGHSH and CDR2 LQKENI. The CDR3 loop is CASSPRGSVAEAFF. The DNA for the CDR3 is TGTGCCAGCTCACCTCGGGGATCTGTGGCTGAAGCTTTCTTT.

J is TRBJ2-3 and V is TRBV7-9; the match to TRBD2 covers 8 bases. After removal of 2 bases from V and 0 bases from J, the junction contained 1 base not matched to a gene. The CDR3 consists of 15 residues. Germline V gene lookup returns CDR1 SEHNR and CDR2 FQNEAQ (reference sequence). The CDR3: CASSLSGGSTDTQYF. The DNA of the CDR3 is TGTGCCAGCAGCTTAAGCGGGGGAAGCACAGATACGCAGTATTTT.

This rearrangement joins TRBV7-6 to TRBJ2-3; D is uncertain. V was cut by 2 bases and J by 4 bases, with 7 bases left in between. Germline V gene lookup returns CDR1 SGHVS and CDR2 FNYEAQ. The CDR3 has 13 amino acids. CDR3 in amino acids: CASSLTEADTQYF. DNA for the CDR3: TGTGCCAGCAGCTTAACAGAGGCAGATACGCAGTATTTT.

In this sample, this clone turned up a few times. The V call is TRBV11-2, the J call TRBJ2-7; a weak D match, TRBD2 (6 bases). Germline V gene lookup returns CDR1 SGHAT and CDR2 FQNNGV. V was cut by 8 bases and J by 0 bases, with 8 bases left in between. This CDR3 is 12 amino acids long. CDR3 sequence (DNA): TGTGCCAGCGGGGGGAGCTCCTACGAGCAGTACTTC. Its protein is CASGGSSYEQYF.

V and J are TRBV28 and TRBJ2-7; D is perhaps TRBD2 (5 bases). The CDR3 consists of 14 residues. Germline V CDR1 and CDR2: MDHEN, SYDVKM. The V end lost 3 bases, the J end lost 0 bases, and 9 bases lay between the germline ends. CDR3 in amino acids: CASSFVGSSYEQYF. In DNA, the CDR3 is TGTGCCAGCAGTTTTGTAGGGAGCTCCTACGAGCAGTACTTC.

The chain is built from TRBV18 and TRBJ1-4; D not certain. Germline CDR1 KGHSH, CDR2 LQKENI. Trimming pared 1 base from V and 14 bases from J, leaving 17 bases between. The CDR3 extends over 14 amino acids. CDR3 residues: CASSPLSGPKDLFF. CDR3 DNA: TGTGCCAGCTCACCACTGTCCGGGCCGAAGGACCTGTTTTTT.

The rearrangement joins TRBV18 to TRBJ1-5; D call uncertain. CDR3 length: 13 amino acids. V was cut by 0 bases and J by 4 bases, with 4 bases left in between. CDR1 and CDR2 from the germline V gene are KGHSH and LQKENI. CDR3 coding DNA: TGTGCCAGCTCACCACCCGGGAATCAGCCCCAGCATTTT. It yields the protein CASSPPGNQPQHF.

The V gene is TRBV7-3, the J gene TRBJ2-2; D is ambiguous. V shed 2 bases and J shed 2 bases, with 3 bases lying between them. CDR1 is SGHTA and CDR2 is FQGTGA in the germline V gene. The CDR3 is 13 amino acids. The CDR3 sequence is CASSLGNTGELFF. The CDR3 nucleotides are TGTGCCAGCAGCTTAGGTAACACCGGGGAGCTGTTTTTT.

This chain uses TRBV6-5 with TRBJ1-2; 9 nucleotides agree with TRBD1. The CDR3 is 13 amino acids. Germline V lookup: CDR1 MNHEY, CDR2 SVGAGI. V was pared by 6 bases and J by 4 bases, with 3 bases of the junction left unmatched. The CDR3 region is CASSGQGTYGYTF. Written as DNA, the CDR3 is TGTGCCAGCAGCGGACAGGGGACCTATGGCTACACCTTC.

The chain carries TRBV11-3 and TRBJ2-5; D gene uncertain. Trimming pared 3 bases from V and 2 bases from J, leaving 7 bases between. Looked up from germline, CDR1 is SGHNT and CDR2 is YENEEA. The CDR3 spans 13 residues. In nucleotides, the CDR3 is TGTGCCAGCAGCTTTGGTCAGCAAGAGACCCAGTACTTC. Amino acids: CASSFGQQETQYF.

This clone was seen only a few times. The chain has TRBV28 and TRBJ2-7, with a possible D match to TRBD1 (6 bases). Germline CDR1 is MDHEN and CDR2 is SYDVKM. This CDR3 region has 14 residues. The V gene lost 3 bases and the J gene lost 4 bases, with 13 bases spanning the gap. CDR3 nucleotides: TGTGCCAGCAGTTTGGCTGGGGACACGTACGAGCAGTACTTC. Amino acids: CASSLAGDTYEQYF.

This clone was detected a few times. The V and J genes are TRBV6-1 and TRBJ1-2; no reliable D call. The CDR3 is made up of 11 amino acids. Germline CDR1 is MNHNS and CDR2 is SASEGT. V lost 8 bases and J 5 bases, leaving 9 bases between the germline ends. CDR3 region: CASGLGYGYTF. The CDR3 DNA sequence: TGTGCCAGCGGACTTGGATATGGCTACACCTTC.

The J gene is TRBJ2-5, the V gene TRBV28, with a tentative D call TRBD2 (6 bases). The CDR3 sequence is 15 residues long. The ends were cut back, 5 bases at V and 4 bases at J, with 17 bases in the middle. Germline V CDR1 and CDR2: MDHEN, SYDVKM. The CDR3: CASSLSNMGGETQYF. The CDR3 coding sequence is TGTGCCAGCAGTCTCTCCAATATGGGAGGAGAGACCCAGTACTTC.

The chain recombines TRBV4-2 with TRBJ1-1; D is unclear. From germline, CDR1 is LGHNA and CDR2 YNFKEQ. This CDR3 has 15 amino acids. The V end was cut by 3 bases, the J end by 0 bases, with 11 bases between. In DNA, the CDR3 is TGTGCCAGCAGCCATAAGACGGGCATGAACACTGAAGCTTTCTTT. Its translation: CASSHKTGMNTEAFF.

The chain joins TRBV7-9 to TRBJ1-1; TRBD1 matches 9 bases. The CDR3 contains 14 residues. J was trimmed by 4 bases and V by 5 bases; bases with no gene match: 5. Germline values: CDR1 SEHNR, CDR2 FQNEAQ (reference sequence). CDR3 amino acids: CASSKTGGGTEAFF. CDR3 DNA sequence: TGTGCCAGCAGCAAGACAGGGGGGGGCACTGAAGCTTTCTTT. Drawing the rest from reference TRBV7-9 and TRBJ1-1, the complete variable domain is DTGVSQNPRHKITKRGQNVTFRCDPISEHNRLYWYRQTLGQGPEFLTYFQNEAQLEKSRLLSDRFSAERPKGSFSTLEIQRTEQGDSAMYLCASSKTGGGTEAFFGQGTRLTVV.

In this sample, this clone turned up a few times. For the CDR3, the DNA is TGTGCCAGCAGTCCCGACAGGGACGGGTATGGCTACACCTTC. This gives the protein CASSPDRDGYGYTF. This chain uses TRBV7-2 with TRBJ1-2; the match to TRBD1 covers 7 bases. The CDR3 spans 14 residues. Germline V gene data show CDR1 as SGHTA and CDR2 as FQGNSA. V dropped 6 bases and J dropped 5; count of bases not matched to a gene: 9.

V is TRBV6-6 and J is TRBJ2-3, with 13 bases lining up with TRBD2. The CDR3 length is 16 residues. Trimming cost V 7 bases and J 6 bases; bases outside gene matches: 10. Per the germline V gene, CDR1 is MNHNY and CDR2 is SVGAGI (reference sequence). This chain's CDR3 is CASTATSGGWGDTQYF. In DNA, the CDR3 is TGTGCCAGCACCGCGACTAGCGGGGGGTGGGGGGATACGCAGTATTTT.

V usage is TRBV4-2 and J usage is TRBJ2-7, with D possibly matching TRBD1 (6 bases). The CDR3 extends over 16 amino acids. Germline V gives CDR1 LGHNA, CDR2 YNFKEQ. The V gene lost 0 bases and the J gene lost 1 base, with 13 bases spanning the gap. Here the CDR3 DNA reads TGTGCCAGCAGCCAAGAATGGCAGGGGAGTTCCTACGAGCAGTACTTC. Amino acid sequence: CASSQEWQGSSYEQYF.

This rearrangement joins TRBV6-1 to TRBJ2-5; TRBD1 agrees at 8 bases. V dropped 8 bases and J dropped 2; count of bases not matched to a gene: 4. Germline V gene lookup returns CDR1 MNHNS and CDR2 SASEGT. There are 13 residues in the CDR3. CDR3 protein: CASEDRAQETQYF. The CDR3 DNA reads TGTGCCAGCGAGGACAGGGCACAAGAGACCCAGTACTTC.

As DNA, the CDR3 is TGTGCCAGCAGTGCGAACAGCGCTGGTAACACAGATACGCAGTATTTT. It codes for CASSANSAGNTDTQYF. J is TRBJ2-3 and V is TRBV27; no definite D call. The V and J ends lost 5 bases and 2 bases respectively, with 17 bases between them. The CDR3 has 16 residues. Germline CDR1 reads MNHEY; CDR2 reads SMNVEV (reference sequence).

This chain uses TRBV2 with TRBJ2-5; the match to TRBD1 covers 8 bases. CDR1 and CDR2 (germline): SNHLY, FYNNEI. Losses at the gene ends were 5 bases for V and 5 bases for J; bases not matched to a gene: 7. CDR3 length: 14 residues. CDR3 coding DNA: TGTGCCAGCAGTACGGACAGGGTTGGCGAGACCCAGTACTTC. It encodes CASSTDRVGETQYF.